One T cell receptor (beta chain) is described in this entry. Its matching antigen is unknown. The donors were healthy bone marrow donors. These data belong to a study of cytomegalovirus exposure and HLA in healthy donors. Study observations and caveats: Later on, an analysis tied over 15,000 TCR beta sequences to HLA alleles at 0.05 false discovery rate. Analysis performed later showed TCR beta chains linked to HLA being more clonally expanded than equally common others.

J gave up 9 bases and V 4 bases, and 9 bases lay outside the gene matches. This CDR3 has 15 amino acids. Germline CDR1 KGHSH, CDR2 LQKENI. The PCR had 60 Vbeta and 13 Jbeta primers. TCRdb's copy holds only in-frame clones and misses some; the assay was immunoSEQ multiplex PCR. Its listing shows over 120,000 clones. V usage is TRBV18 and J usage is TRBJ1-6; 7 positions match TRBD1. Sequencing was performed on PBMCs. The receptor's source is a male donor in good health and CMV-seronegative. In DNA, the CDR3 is TGTGCCAGCTCACTCACTACAGGGGCAGCTTCACCCCTCCACTTT. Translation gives CASSLTTGAASPLHF.